This TCR beta chain was profiled in a study of blood T cell repertoires in COVID-19 (TCRdb year 2020). Some background on the complete study: Samples covering the acute and convalescent phases of COVID-19 were provided by collaborators in the United States, Italy and Spain. The prospective study material was composed of cDNA or gDNA derived from T cells, B-cell-depleted T cells, or PBMCs. A de-identified subject ID, COVID-19 status, age in years and sex were almost always included in the sample metadata. A freely available public database, intended as a resource for researchers studying the immune response to SARS-CoV-2, is where the repertoires were released. Where available, HLA class I and class II types were taken from metadata supplied by the sample provider and were not determined by assay-based typing. Deeply sampled blood TCRbeta repertoires from subjects exposed to, actively infected with, or recovered from COVID-19 were included in the dataset. Samples were obtained from the ongoing ImmuneRACE study (first 160 participants) and from some 1,200 subjects provided by 6 global collaborators.

Collaborating institutions collected whole blood in K2EDTA tubes following their own protocols. For TCRbeta analysis, collaborators shipped samples as frozen whole blood, isolated PBMCs, or DNA extracted from either of those sample types. Including cysteine and phenylalanine, the CDR3 has 20 amino acids. CDR3 DNA is the only sequence kept; it has 60 bases, read in frame from the first base. V has 2 bases trimmed and J has 4 bases trimmed; junction bases matching no gene number 17. The CDR1 and CDR2 encoded by the germline V gene are LGHNA and YSLEER. TCRbeta CDR3 regions were amplified from genomic DNA by means of the immunoSEQ Assay, a bias-controlled multiplex PCR. Under the source paper's analysis protocol: Nucleated cell counts per sample were estimated from amplification of reference gene primers within the assay. Sequence reads were collapsed and filtered to measure the absolute abundance of every unique TCRbeta CDR3 rearrangement. For each sample, productive Simpson clonality was calculated as the square root of Simpson's diversity index across productive rearrangements. TCRdb carries this immuneACCESS record with in-frame sequences only. Its versions omit some clonotypes, under half of them owing to an unresolved V gene in the studies checked, with the rest unexplained. That table is the source of V, J and clone size, and D and trimming were worked out from the DNA. For this sample there are 60,000 or so clones; over 75% appear just once. In total, the top ten clones hold 3.5% to 4% of the sample.

On this clone: Its antigen remains unidentified. No quality values exist for individual bases; no much larger clone is one base distant.

General study outcomes and caveats: How much clinical and demographic metadata was included differed by source and by participant, and the metadata was provided uncurated.

The TCR originated in a woman at least 80 years old with acute or convalescent COVID-19. The chain is assembled from TRBV4-3 and TRBJ2-1, and 10 junctional nucleotides match TRBD1. The sample consisted of peripheral blood. The CDR3 reads CASSQRRATRGQGIYNEQFF. The sequence in DNA is TGCGCCAGCAGCCAAAGGCGGGCTACGCGGGGACAGGGGATTTACAATGAGCAGTTCTTC.